Sequencing of this T cell receptor (beta chain) was carried out in a study of T cell changes during pregnancy in multiple sclerosis. This CDR3 comprises 15 residues. The V end was cut by 2 bases, the J end by 0 bases, with 11 bases between. The germline gives CDR1 WSHSY, CDR2 SAAADI. Sequencing was performed with immunoSEQ multiplex PCR; in TCRdb, only in-frame clones are kept and a portion is missing. In the table there are 35,000 to 45,000 clones, roughly 90% of which are singletons. The origin of this receptor is a female donor with multiple sclerosis, enrolled in a pregnancy study. The sample consisted of CD4+ T cells from peripheral blood mononuclear cells, taken before pregnancy. The chain couples TRBV10-2 to TRBJ2-7; a weak D match, TRBD2 (6 bases). CDR3 loop: CASSEGGASSYEQYF. The CDR3 DNA sequence: TGCGCCAGCAGTGAGGGAGGGGCCAGCTCCTACGAGCAGTACTTC.